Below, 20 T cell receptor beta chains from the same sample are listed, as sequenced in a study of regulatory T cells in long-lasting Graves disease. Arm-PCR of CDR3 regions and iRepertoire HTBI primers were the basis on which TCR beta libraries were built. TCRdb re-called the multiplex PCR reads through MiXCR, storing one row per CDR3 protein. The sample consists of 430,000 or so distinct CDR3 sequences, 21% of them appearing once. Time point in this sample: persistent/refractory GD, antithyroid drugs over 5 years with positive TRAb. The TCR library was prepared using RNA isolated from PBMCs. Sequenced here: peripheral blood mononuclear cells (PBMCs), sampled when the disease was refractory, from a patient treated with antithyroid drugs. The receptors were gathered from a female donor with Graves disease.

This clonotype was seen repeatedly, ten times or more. The CDR3 reads CASSPTLLGQLNTEAFF. DNA of the CDR3: TGTGCCAGCAGTCCCACACTCCTGGGACAGTTGAACACTGAAGCTTTCTTT. The chain uses TRBV28 and TRBJ1-1, with TRBD1 matching 7 bases. The CDR3 has 17 residues. Per the germline V gene, CDR1 is MDHEN and CDR2 is SYDVKM. Germline trimming cut 5 bases from V and 0 bases from J; bases unmatched to any gene: 12.

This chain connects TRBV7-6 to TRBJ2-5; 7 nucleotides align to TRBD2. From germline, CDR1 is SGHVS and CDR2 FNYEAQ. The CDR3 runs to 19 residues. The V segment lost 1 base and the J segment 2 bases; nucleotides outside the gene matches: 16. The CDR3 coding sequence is TGTGCCAGCAGCTTAGTACCCCACGGATTAGCGGGCGTACAAGAGACCCAGTACTTC. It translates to CASSLVPHGLAGVQETQYF.

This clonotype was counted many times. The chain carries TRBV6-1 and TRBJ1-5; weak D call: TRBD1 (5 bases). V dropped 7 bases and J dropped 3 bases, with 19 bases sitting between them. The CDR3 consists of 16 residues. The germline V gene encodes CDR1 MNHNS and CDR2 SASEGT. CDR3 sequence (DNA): TGTGCCAGCATCCCGACTAGAGACAGAAACAATCAGCCCCAGCATTTT. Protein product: CASIPTRDRNNQPQHF.

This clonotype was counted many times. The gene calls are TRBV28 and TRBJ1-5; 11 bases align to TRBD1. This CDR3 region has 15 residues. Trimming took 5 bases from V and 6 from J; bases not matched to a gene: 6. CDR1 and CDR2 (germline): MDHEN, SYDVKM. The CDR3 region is CASSPGQGARQPQHF. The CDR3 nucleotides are TGTGCCAGCAGTCCCGGACAGGGGGCTCGTCAGCCCCAGCATTTT.

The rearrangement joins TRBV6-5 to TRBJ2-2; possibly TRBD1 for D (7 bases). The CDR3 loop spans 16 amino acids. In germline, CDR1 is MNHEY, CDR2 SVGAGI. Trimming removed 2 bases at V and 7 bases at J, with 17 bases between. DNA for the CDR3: TGTGCCAGCAGTTACCTTTGGAGGGGGCCCGGCGGGGAGCTGTTTTTT. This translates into CASSYLWRGPGGELFF.

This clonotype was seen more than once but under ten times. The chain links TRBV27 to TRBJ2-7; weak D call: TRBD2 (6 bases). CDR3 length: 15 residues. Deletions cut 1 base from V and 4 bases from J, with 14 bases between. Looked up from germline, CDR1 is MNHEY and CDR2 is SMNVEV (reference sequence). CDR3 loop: CASSLYGGSGYEQYF. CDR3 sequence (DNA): TGTGCCAGCAGTTTATATGGTGGTAGCGGATACGAGCAGTACTTC.

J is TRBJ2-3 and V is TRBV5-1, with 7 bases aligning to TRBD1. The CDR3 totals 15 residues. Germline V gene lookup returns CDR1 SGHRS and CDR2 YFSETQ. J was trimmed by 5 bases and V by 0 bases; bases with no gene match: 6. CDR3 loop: CASSLGDSTLDTQYF. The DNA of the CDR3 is TGCGCCAGCAGCTTGGGGGACAGTACCTTAGATACGCAGTATTTT.

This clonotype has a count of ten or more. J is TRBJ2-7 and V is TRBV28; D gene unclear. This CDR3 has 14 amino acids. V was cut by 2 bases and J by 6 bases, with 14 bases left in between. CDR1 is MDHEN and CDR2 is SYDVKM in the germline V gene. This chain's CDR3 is CASSLRLWRIEQYF. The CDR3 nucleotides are TGTGCCAGCAGTTTACGCCTGTGGCGGATCGAGCAGTACTTC.

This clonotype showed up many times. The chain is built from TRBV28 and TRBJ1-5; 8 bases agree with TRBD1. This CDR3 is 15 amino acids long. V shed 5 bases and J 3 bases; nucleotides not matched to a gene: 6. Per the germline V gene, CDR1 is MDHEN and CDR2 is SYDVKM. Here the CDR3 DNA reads TGTGCCAGCAGTACGACAGGGGAGATCAATCAGCCCCAGCATTTT. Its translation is CASSTTGEINQPQHF.

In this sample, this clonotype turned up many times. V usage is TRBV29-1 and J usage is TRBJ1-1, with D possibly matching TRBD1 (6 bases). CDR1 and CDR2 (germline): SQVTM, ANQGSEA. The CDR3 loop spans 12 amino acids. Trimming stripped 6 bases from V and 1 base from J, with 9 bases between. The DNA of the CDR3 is TGCAGCGTCCTGGACAGGAACACTGAAGCTTTCTTT. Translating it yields CSVLDRNTEAFF.

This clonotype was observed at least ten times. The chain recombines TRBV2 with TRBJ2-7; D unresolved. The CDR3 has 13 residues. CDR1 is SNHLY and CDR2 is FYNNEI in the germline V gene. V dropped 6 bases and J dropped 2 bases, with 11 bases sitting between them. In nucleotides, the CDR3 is TGTGCCAGCAGCTACGAAACGACCTACGAGCAGTACTTC. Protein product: CASSYETTYEQYF.

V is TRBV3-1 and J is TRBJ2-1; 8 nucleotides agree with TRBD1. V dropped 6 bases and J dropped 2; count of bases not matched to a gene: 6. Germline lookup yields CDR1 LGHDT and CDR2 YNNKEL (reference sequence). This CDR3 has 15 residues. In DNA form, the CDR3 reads TGTGCCAGCAGTTGGACAGGGTTCGCCTACAATGAGCAGTTCTTC. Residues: CASSWTGFAYNEQFF.

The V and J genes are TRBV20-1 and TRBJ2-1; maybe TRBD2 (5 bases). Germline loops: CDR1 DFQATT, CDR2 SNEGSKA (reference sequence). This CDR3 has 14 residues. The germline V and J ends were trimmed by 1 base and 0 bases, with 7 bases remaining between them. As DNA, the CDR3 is TGCAGTGCTAGAGGGGGAGACTCCTACAATGAGCAGTTCTTC. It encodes CSARGGDSYNEQFF.

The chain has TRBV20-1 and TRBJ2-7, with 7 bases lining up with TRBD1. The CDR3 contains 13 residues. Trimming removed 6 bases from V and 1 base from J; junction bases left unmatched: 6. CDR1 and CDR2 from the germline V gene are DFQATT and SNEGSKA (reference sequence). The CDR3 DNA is TGCAGTGCATCCCAGGGACAGTCCTACGAGCAGTACTTC. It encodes CSASQGQSYEQYF.

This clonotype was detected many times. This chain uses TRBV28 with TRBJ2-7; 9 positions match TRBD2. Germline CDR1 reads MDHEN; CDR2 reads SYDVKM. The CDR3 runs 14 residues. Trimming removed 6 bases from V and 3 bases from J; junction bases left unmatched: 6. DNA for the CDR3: TGTGCCAGCAGGGGACTAGCTGTATTCTACGAGCAGTACTTC. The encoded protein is CASRGLAVFYEQYF.

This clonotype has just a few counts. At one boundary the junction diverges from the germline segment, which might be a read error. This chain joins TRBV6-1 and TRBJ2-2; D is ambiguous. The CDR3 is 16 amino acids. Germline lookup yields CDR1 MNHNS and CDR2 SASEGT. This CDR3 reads CAGSELEILGTGELFF. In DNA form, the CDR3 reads TGTGCCGGCAGTGAATTGGAGATCCTAGGGACCGGGGAGCTGTTTTTT.

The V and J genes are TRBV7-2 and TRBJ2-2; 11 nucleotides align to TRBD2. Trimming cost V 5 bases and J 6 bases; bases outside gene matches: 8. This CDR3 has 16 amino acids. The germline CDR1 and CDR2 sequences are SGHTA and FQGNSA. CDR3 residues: CASSLLAGVSPGELFF. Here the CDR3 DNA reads TGTGCCAGCAGCCTACTAGCGGGAGTTTCCCCCGGGGAGCTGTTTTTT.

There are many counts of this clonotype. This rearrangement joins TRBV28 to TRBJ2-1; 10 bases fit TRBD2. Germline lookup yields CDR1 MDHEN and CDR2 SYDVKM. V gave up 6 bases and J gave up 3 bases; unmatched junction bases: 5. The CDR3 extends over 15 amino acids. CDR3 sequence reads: CASRRTSGNYNEQFF. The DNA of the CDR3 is TGTGCCAGCAGACGGACTAGCGGTAACTACAATGAGCAGTTCTTC.

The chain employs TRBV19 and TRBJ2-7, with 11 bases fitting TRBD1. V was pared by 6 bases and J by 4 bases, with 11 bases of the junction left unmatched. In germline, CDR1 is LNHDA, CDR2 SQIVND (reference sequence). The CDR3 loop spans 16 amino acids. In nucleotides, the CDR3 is TGTGCCAGTAGCACGGACAGGGGGCGACTTTTTTACGAGCAGTACTTC. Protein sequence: CASSTDRGRLFYEQYF.

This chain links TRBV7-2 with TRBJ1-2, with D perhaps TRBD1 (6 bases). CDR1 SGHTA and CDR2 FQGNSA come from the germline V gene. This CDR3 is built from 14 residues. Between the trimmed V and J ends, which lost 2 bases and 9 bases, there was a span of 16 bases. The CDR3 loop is CASSLKTQGLSYTF. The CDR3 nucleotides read TGTGCCAGCAGCTTAAAGACACAGGGATTGAGCTACACCTTC.